The 19 T cell receptor beta chains below come from one sample, sequenced in a study of T-cell memory formation after mild COVID-19. TCRdb processed the 5' RACE reads anew with MiXCR; each CDR3 protein has one entry. This sample has about 140,000 distinct CDR3 sequences, with roughly 13% found just once. Material: PBMCs or a T cell subset sorted from them (not recorded which). The source is an adult woman who had mild COVID-19 (a few samples of this study predate the infection). Cell type and time point are not known.

This chain connects TRBV4-1 to TRBJ1-1; D uncertain. The V gene lost 2 bases and the J gene lost 1 base, with 11 bases spanning the gap. The CDR3 extends over 15 amino acids. CDR1 MGHRA and CDR2 YSYEKL come from the germline V gene. CDR3 nucleotides: TGCGCCAGCAGCCAATTCTGGCTGGGGAACACTGAAGCTTTCTTT. Translated, it gives CASSQFWLGNTEAFF.

DNA for the CDR3: TGCGCCAGCAGCCAAGGGGGGGGGGGCGGCTACACCTTC. This encodes CASSQGGGGGYTF. The V call is TRBV4-1, the J call TRBJ1-2, with D possibly being TRBD1 (6 bases). Trimming removed 1 base from V and 8 bases from J, with 11 bases in between. Looked up from germline, CDR1 is MGHRA and CDR2 is YSYEKL. CDR3 length equals 13 residues.

This clonotype was picked up a small number of times. This chain connects TRBV7-8 to TRBJ1-1; a possible D gene is TRBD1 (6 bases). The CDR3 covers 13 residues. V lost 5 bases, J lost 10 bases, and 17 bases lay in between. CDR1 SGHVS and CDR2 FQNEAQ come from the germline V gene. CDR3: CASSLDRIEAAFF. CDR3 coding DNA: TGTGCCAGCAGCCTCGACAGGATTGAGGCAGCTTTCTTT.

Details on this clonotype: An end of the junction differs from the germline gene, which may be a read error. V is TRBV7-6 and J is TRBJ2-1; TRBD2 aligns across 12 bases. Per germline, CDR1 SGHVS and CDR2 FNYEAQ. The CDR3 sequence is 14 residues long. This CDR3 reads CDSSSGLAGNEQFF. The CDR3 DNA follows: TGTGACAGCAGCTCGGGACTAGCGGGCAATGAGCAGTTCTTC.

This clonotype was counted between two and nine times. The chain's CDR3 is CASSLGEGSSLNGYTF. The CDR3 DNA sequence: TGTGCCAGCAGCTTGGGCGAGGGTTCCTCTTTAAATGGCTACACCTTC. The chain combines TRBV5-5 with TRBJ1-2; D call uncertain. In germline, CDR1 is SGHKS, CDR2 YYEKEE (reference sequence). V was clipped by 0 bases and J by 6 bases, with 18 bases between them. The CDR3 has 16 residues.

The chain is built from TRBV11-2 and TRBJ2-3, with TRBD2 matching 9 bases. This CDR3 spans 16 amino acids. The V segment lost 5 bases and the J segment 2 bases; nucleotides outside the gene matches: 8. Per germline, CDR1 SGHAT and CDR2 FQNNGV. CDR3 coding DNA: TGTGCCAGCAGCGCCAGACTAGCGGAGTACACAGATACGCAGTATTTT. The encoded protein is CASSARLAEYTDTQYF. Full variable domain (outside the CDR3, taken from reference TRBV11-2 and TRBJ2-3): EAGVAQSPRYKIIEKRQSVAFWCNPISGHATLYWYQQILGQGPKLLIQFQNNGVVDDSQLPKDRFSAERLKGVDSTLKIQPAKLEDSAVYLCASSARLAEYTDTQYFGPGTRLTVL.

CDR3 amino acids: CSARAVRQRAEPEQFF. In nucleotides, the CDR3 is TGCAGTGCTAGAGCGGTTCGTCAAAGAGCGGAACCTGAGCAGTTCTTC. The chain employs TRBV20-1 and TRBJ2-1, with a weak D call TRBD2 (5 bases). The germline CDR1 and CDR2 sequences are DFQATT and SNEGSKA (reference sequence). Trimming removed 1 base from V and 9 bases from J, with 22 bases in between. This CDR3 spans 16 amino acids.

This chain connects TRBV27 to TRBJ2-5, with D possibly being TRBD2 (5 bases). V shed 5 bases and J shed 2 bases, with 18 bases lying between them. The CDR3 has 16 amino acids. Per germline, CDR1 MNHEY and CDR2 SMNVEV (reference sequence). The CDR3 region has the DNA TGTGCCAGCAGTCCACTAAGCGCGGACTTACAAGAGACCCAGTACTTC. It translates to CASSPLSADLQETQYF.

The chain has TRBV7-8 and TRBJ2-3; 14 bases line up with TRBD2. This CDR3 is built from 16 residues. Trimming cost V 5 bases and J 4 bases; bases outside gene matches: 5. Germline V gene data show CDR1 as SGHVS and CDR2 as FQNEAQ. CDR3 sequence reads: CASSPETSGRADTQYF. DNA for the CDR3: TGTGCCAGCAGCCCGGAGACTAGCGGGAGGGCAGATACGCAGTATTTT.

This chain uses TRBV7-2 with TRBJ2-5, with D perhaps matching TRBD1 (6 bases). CDR1 is SGHTA and CDR2 is FQGNSA in the germline V gene. Trimming removed 5 bases at V and 1 base at J, with 20 bases between. This CDR3 has 17 amino acids. The CDR3 spells CASSVGQFVTFQETQYF. The DNA of the CDR3 is TGTGCCAGCAGCGTAGGACAGTTTGTCACCTTCCAAGAGACCCAGTACTTC. Full variable domain (outside the CDR3, taken from reference TRBV7-2 and TRBJ2-5): GAGVSQSPSNKVTEKGKDVELRCDPISGHTALYWYRQSLGQGLEFLIYFQGNSAPDKSGLPSDRFSAERTGGSVSTLTIQRTQQEDSAVYLCASSVGQFVTFQETQYFGPGTRLLVL.

This clonotype came up a few times. The J gene is TRBJ2-1, the V gene TRBV20-1, with TRBD2 matching 10 bases. Germline trimming cut 5 bases from V and 9 bases from J; bases unmatched to any gene: 4. CDR1 and CDR2 from the germline V gene are DFQATT and SNEGSKA (reference sequence). This CDR3 region has 12 residues. This CDR3 is CSAQRGGSEQFF. The CDR3 nucleotides read TGCAGTGCTCAGCGGGGGGGCTCTGAGCAGTTCTTC.

This clonotype was counted at least ten times. The chain joins TRBV11-2 to TRBJ1-2; 7 bases match TRBD1. The ends lost 0 bases at V and 6 bases at J; junction bases unmatched: 4. CDR3 length: 14 amino acids. CDR1 and CDR2 (germline): SGHAT, FQNNGV. This CDR3 reads CASSLETGLDGYTF. In DNA, the CDR3 is TGTGCCAGCAGCTTAGAGACAGGGCTCGATGGCTACACCTTC.

The chain couples TRBV5-1 to TRBJ1-1; weak D call: TRBD1 (6 bases). Germline values: CDR1 SGHRS, CDR2 YFSETQ. The CDR3 is 14 residues long. V lost 4 bases to trimming and J lost 10 bases, with 20 bases between them. CDR3 in amino acids: CASSAAPGAEGAFF. The CDR3 DNA is TGCGCCAGCAGCGCAGCCCCGGGGGCCGAGGGAGCTTTCTTT.

The chain joins TRBV6-5 to TRBJ2-3; 12 bases align to TRBD2. CDR1 and CDR2 (germline): MNHEY, SVGAGI. V trimming: 4 bases; J trimming: 4 bases; junction bases outside the gene matches: 18. There are 20 residues in the CDR3. CDR3 sequence reads: CASSSPNPTSGRVRADTQYF. Here the CDR3 DNA reads TGTGCCAGCAGTTCACCTAACCCGACTAGCGGGAGAGTTAGGGCAGATACGCAGTATTTT.

This chain links TRBV7-9 with TRBJ2-1; 8 bases are shared with TRBD1. CDR3 length equals 15 residues. V dropped 2 bases and J dropped 6; count of bases not matched to a gene: 6. Germline lookup yields CDR1 SEHNR and CDR2 FQNEAQ (reference sequence). CDR3 nucleotides: TGTGCCAGCAGCTTATTCTTAACAGGGGGCAATGAGCAGTTCTTC. Translating gives CASSLFLTGGNEQFF.

There are a few counts of this clonotype. The chain combines TRBV5-4 with TRBJ2-7, with D uncertain. CDR3 length: 13 residues. V shed 4 bases and J shed 4 bases, with 12 bases lying between them. Germline V gene lookup returns CDR1 SGHNT and CDR2 YYREEE (reference sequence). CDR3 sequence reads: CASSRQTDYEQYF. The CDR3 coding sequence is TGTGCCAGCAGCCGCCAGACGGATTACGAGCAGTACTTC.

The V gene is TRBV4-1, the J gene TRBJ1-4, with D possibly matching TRBD1 (5 bases). CDR3 size: 14 residues. The germline gives CDR1 MGHRA, CDR2 YSYEKL. The V gene lost 4 bases and the J gene lost 5 bases, with 11 bases spanning the gap. As DNA, the CDR3 is TGCGCCAGCAGCCCTGGGACGGTGAATGAAAAACTGTTTTTT. It specifies CASSPGTVNEKLFF.

This clonotype came up once. This chain connects TRBV4-1 to TRBJ2-4; perhaps TRBD1 as D (7 bases). This CDR3 spans 16 amino acids. Germline loops: CDR1 MGHRA, CDR2 YSYEKL. Trimming shortened V by 0 bases and J by 8 bases, and 17 bases separated the two germline ends. The CDR3 region has the DNA TGCGCCAGCAGCCAAGACGGGGGTACAGGGGCGGACATTCAGTACTTC. It yields the protein CASSQDGGTGADIQYF.

The genes are TRBV6-1 and TRBJ2-7; D remains unclear. In germline, CDR1 is MNHNS, CDR2 SASEGT. Trimming removed 2 bases at V and 5 bases at J, with 13 bases between. This CDR3 is 14 amino acids long. In DNA, the CDR3 is TGTGCCAGCAGTGAACTGCTTGGCTTGGACGAGCAGTACTTC. Protein product: CASSELLGLDEQYF.